One and the same sample provided the 13 T cell receptor beta chains below, sequenced in a study of blood T cell repertoires in COVID-19. Sequencing used immunoSEQ multiplex PCR; TCRdb keeps in-frame clones, though not all of them. The profile shows 350,000 to 450,000 clones, more than 70% of them singletons. What was sequenced was PBMCs or T cells enriched from blood (not recorded which). The source is a woman aged 18-29 years who had been exposed to COVID-19.

The gene calls are TRBV6-5 and TRBJ1-2, with no clear D. The CDR3 spans 12 residues. Between the trimmed V and J ends, which lost 0 bases and 7 bases, there was a span of 6 bases. Germline-derived CDR1 and CDR2 are MNHEY and SVGAGI. In nucleotides, the CDR3 is TGTGCCAGCAGTTACTCCGCAGGTGGCTACACCTTC. Protein: CASSYSAGGYTF.

This sequence joins TRBV28 and TRBJ1-2, with D unclear. Deletions cut 7 bases from V and 0 bases from J, with 9 bases between. Germline V gene sequence: CDR1 MDHEN, CDR2 SYDVKM. The CDR3 extends over 13 amino acids. The CDR3 here is CASTVLANYGYTF. The CDR3 DNA is TGTGCCAGCACCGTGCTAGCTAACTATGGCTACACCTTC.

The V and J genes are TRBV20-1 and TRBJ1-1, with D possibly TRBD1 on 6 matching bases. The CDR3 runs 9 residues. Germline CDR1 and CDR2: DFQATT and SNEGSKA (reference sequence). CDR3 in amino acids: CSAGAEAFF. CDR3 nucleotide sequence: TGCAGCGCGGGGGCGGAAGCTTTCTTT.

V usage is TRBV6-5 and J usage is TRBJ2-6; 8 nucleotides align to TRBD2. After removal of 1 base from V and 4 bases from J, the junction contained 3 bases not matched to a gene. The CDR3 covers 16 residues. The germline V gene encodes CDR1 MNHEY and CDR2 SVGAGI. This CDR3 is CASSYFGGEGANVLTF. CDR3 nucleotides: TGTGCCAGCAGTTACTTCGGGGGGGAAGGGGCCAACGTCCTGACTTTC.

A few counts support this clone. The chain combines TRBV10-1 with TRBJ2-1; a weak D match, TRBD1 (6 bases). This CDR3 spans 15 amino acids. Germline CDR1 is WNHNN and CDR2 is SYGVQD (reference sequence). The V gene lost 3 bases and the J gene lost 7 bases, with 16 bases spanning the gap. The CDR3 loop reads CASSEGEAGVNEQFF. In DNA form, the CDR3 reads TGCGCCAGCAGTGAAGGCGAGGCAGGGGTAAATGAGCAGTTCTTC.

The chain couples TRBV6-7 to TRBJ2-3; maybe TRBD1 (6 bases). TRBV6-7 is an ORF; its function is uncertain. Trimming shortened V by 0 bases and J by 0 bases, and 13 bases separated the two germline ends. The CDR3 spans 17 residues. The CDR3 here is CASSYSRQGLSTDTQYF. In DNA form, the CDR3 reads TGTGCCAGCAGTTACTCTAGGCAGGGGCTAAGCACAGATACGCAGTATTTT.

This clone was seen a few times. V and J are TRBV20-1 and TRBJ1-3; possible D gene TRBD1, 5 bases. This CDR3 comprises 11 residues. CDR1 is DFQATT and CDR2 is SNEGSKA in the germline V gene (reference sequence). The V and J ends lost 6 bases and 8 bases respectively, with 11 bases between them. The CDR3 region has the DNA TGCAGTGCGATTCTCAGGGACACCATATATTTT. This gives the protein CSAILRDTIYF.

This clone was observed a handful of times. The chain recombines TRBV28 with TRBJ2-7, with TRBD1 matching over 7 bases. This CDR3 contains 12 residues. Unmatched junction bases numbered 7, after V lost 6 bases and J lost 8 bases. The germline V gene has CDR1 MDHEN and CDR2 SYDVKM. The CDR3 reads CASRTRDSQQYF. The CDR3 DNA reads as TGTGCCAGCAGGACTCGGGACAGCCAGCAGTACTTC. Combining the CDR3 with reference TRBV28 and TRBJ2-7 gives the whole variable domain DVKVTQSSRYLVKRTGEKVFLECVQDMDHENMFWYRQDPGLGLRLIYFSYDVKMKEKGDIPEGYSVSREKKERFSLILESASTNQTSMYLCASRTRDSQQYFGPGTRLTVT.

This sequence joins TRBV16 and TRBJ2-7; TRBD1 matches 7 bases. The CDR3 spans 14 residues. V dropped 4 bases and J dropped 0; count of bases not matched to a gene: 3. Germline CDR1 KGHSY, CDR2 FQNENV. The CDR3 DNA reads as TGTGCCAGCAGCCGCCACAGGGGCTCCTACGAGCAGTACTTC. It yields the protein CASSRHRGSYEQYF. The entire variable domain, with the rest obtained from reference TRBV16 and TRBJ2-7, is as follows: GEEVAQTPKHLVRGEGQKAKLYCAPIKGHSYVFWYQQVLKNEFKFLISFQNENVFDETGMPKERFSAKCLPNSPCSLEIQATKLEDSAVYFCASSRHRGSYEQYFGPGTRLTVT.

This chain links TRBV18 with TRBJ2-3, with D perhaps TRBD2 (5 bases). V was shortened by 3 bases and J by 2 bases, with 21 bases between the two germline ends. The germline gives CDR1 KGHSH, CDR2 LQKENI. CDR3 length equals 18 residues. CDR3: CASSPFRTGTTHTDTQYF. CDR3 nucleotide sequence: TGTGCCAGCTCACCTTTCCGGACTGGAACAACTCACACAGATACGCAGTATTTT.

The chain employs TRBV5-6 and TRBJ2-7; 10 nucleotides match TRBD2. The J segment lost 4 bases and the V segment lost 4 bases, leaving 17 bases of the junction unmatched. Germline V gene lookup returns CDR1 SGHDT and CDR2 YYEEEE. The CDR3 covers 18 residues. The CDR3 reads CASSHGLAGVRYLYEQYF. CDR3 DNA sequence: TGTGCCAGCAGCCACGGGCTAGCGGGAGTCAGGTATTTGTACGAGCAGTACTTC.

The genes are TRBV10-3 and TRBJ2-5; no firm D call. The CDR3 sequence is 11 residues long. The ends were cut back, 8 bases at V and 3 bases at J, with 7 bases in the middle. The V gene's germline CDR1 is ENHRY and CDR2 SYGVKD. The CDR3 sequence: CAIGPEETQYF. The CDR3 bases are TGTGCCATCGGCCCCGAAGAGACCCAGTACTTC.

This clone came up a few times. The chain combines TRBV7-9 with TRBJ2-1; 7 bases are a match to TRBD2. V lost 2 bases and J lost 8; bases outside the gene matches: 9. Germline CDR1 is SEHNR and CDR2 is FQNEAQ (reference sequence). This CDR3 spans 15 amino acids. The CDR3 loop is CASSLSASGKDEQFF. The DNA for the CDR3 is TGTGCCAGCAGCTTATCGGCTAGCGGAAAGGATGAGCAGTTCTTC.